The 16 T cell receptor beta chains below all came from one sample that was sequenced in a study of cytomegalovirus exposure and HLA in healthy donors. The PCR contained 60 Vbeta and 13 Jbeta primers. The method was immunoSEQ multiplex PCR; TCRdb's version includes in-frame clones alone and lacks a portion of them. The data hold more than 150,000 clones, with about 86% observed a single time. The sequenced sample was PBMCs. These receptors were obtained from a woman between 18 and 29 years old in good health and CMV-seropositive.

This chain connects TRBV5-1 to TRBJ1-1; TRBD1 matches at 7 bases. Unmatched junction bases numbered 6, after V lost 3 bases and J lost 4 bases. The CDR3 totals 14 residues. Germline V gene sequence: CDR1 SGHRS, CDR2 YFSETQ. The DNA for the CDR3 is TGCGCCAGCAGCTCACAGGGGCGGGGCACTGAAGCTTTCTTT. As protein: CASSSQGRGTEAFF.

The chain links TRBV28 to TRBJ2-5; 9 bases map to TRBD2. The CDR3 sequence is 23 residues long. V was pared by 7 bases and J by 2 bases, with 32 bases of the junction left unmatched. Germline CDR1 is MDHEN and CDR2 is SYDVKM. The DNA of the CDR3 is TGTGCCAGCACGGACTTGGGGCCGCGAGGTAGGGGGGCGGGGGGGATACTACAAGAGACCCAGTACTTC. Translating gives CASTDLGPRGRGAGGILQETQYF.

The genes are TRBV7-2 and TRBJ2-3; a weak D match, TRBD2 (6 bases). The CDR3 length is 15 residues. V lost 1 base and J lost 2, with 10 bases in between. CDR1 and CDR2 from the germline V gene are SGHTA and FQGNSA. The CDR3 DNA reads TGTGCCAGCAGCTTAGGCGGGGTTACCACAGATACGCAGTATTTT. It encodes CASSLGGVTTDTQYF.

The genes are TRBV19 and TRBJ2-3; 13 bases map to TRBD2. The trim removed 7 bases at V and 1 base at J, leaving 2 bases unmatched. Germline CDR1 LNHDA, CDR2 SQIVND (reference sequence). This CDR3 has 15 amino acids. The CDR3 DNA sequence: TGTGCCAGTACCGGACTAGCGGGGGGCACAGATACGCAGTATTTT. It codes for CASTGLAGGTDTQYF.

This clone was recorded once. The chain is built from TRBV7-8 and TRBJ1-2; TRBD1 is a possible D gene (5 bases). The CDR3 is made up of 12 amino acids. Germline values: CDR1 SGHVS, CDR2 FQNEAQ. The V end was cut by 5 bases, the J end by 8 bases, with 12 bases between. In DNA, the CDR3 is TGTGCCAGCAGCCCTTCTCGACAGGGCTACACCTTC. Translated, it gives CASSPSRQGYTF.

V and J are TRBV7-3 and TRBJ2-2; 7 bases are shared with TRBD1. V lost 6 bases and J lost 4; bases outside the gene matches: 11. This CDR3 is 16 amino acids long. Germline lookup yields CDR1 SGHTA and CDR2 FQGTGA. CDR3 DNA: TGTGCCAGCAGTCCAACAGGGGTCGAGGGCACCGGGGAGCTGTTTTTT. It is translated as CASSPTGVEGTGELFF.

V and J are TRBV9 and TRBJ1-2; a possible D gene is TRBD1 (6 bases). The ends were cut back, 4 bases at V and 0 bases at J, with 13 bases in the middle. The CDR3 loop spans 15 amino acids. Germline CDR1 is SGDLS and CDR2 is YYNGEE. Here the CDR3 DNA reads TGTGCCAGCAGCTCTCGGACAGCCCCTAACTATGGCTACACCTTC. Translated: CASSSRTAPNYGYTF. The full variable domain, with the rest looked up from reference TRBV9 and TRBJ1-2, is DSGVTQTPKHLITATGQRVTLRCSPRSGDLSVYWYQQSLDQGLQFLIQYYNGEERAKGNILERFSAQQFPDLHSELNLSSLELGDSALYFCASSSRTAPNYGYTFGSGTRLTVV.

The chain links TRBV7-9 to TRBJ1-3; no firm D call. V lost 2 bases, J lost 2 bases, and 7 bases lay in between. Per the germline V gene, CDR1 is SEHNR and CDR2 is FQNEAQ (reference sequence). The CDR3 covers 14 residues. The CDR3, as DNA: TGTGCCAGCAGCTTATCCCCCACTGGAAACACCATATATTTT. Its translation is CASSLSPTGNTIYF.

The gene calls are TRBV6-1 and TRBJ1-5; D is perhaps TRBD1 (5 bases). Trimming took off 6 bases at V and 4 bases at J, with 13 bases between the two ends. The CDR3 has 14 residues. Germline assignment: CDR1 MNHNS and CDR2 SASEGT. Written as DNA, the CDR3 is TGTGCCAGCAGCTGGGCAGGGTGGAATCAGCCCCAGCATTTT. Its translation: CASSWAGWNQPQHF.

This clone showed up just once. Here the CDR3 reads CASSQDTTGSKMAGELFF. The CDR3 nucleotides are TGCGCCAGCAGCCAAGATACGACAGGGAGTAAAATGGCCGGGGAGCTGTTTTTT. This sequence joins TRBV4-3 and TRBJ2-2, with 7 bases aligning to TRBD1. Trimming took 0 bases from V and 6 from J; bases not matched to a gene: 13. The CDR3 has 18 amino acids. The germline V gene encodes CDR1 LGHNA and CDR2 YSLEER.

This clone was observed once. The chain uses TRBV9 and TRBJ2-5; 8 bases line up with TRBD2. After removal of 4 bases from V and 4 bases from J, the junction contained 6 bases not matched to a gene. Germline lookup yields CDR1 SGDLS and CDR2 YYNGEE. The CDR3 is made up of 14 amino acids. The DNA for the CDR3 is TGTGCCAGCAGCTCCGGGGGGGAGGGAGAGACCCAGTACTTC. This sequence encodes CASSSGGEGETQYF.

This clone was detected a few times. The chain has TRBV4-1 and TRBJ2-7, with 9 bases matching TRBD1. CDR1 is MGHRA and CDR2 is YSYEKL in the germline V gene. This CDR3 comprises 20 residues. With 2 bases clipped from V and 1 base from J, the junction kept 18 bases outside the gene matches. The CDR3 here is CASSQTALITGTGLSYEQYV. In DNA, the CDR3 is TGCGCCAGCAGCCAAACAGCCCTGATTACCGGGACAGGGCTATCCTACGAGCAGTACGTC.

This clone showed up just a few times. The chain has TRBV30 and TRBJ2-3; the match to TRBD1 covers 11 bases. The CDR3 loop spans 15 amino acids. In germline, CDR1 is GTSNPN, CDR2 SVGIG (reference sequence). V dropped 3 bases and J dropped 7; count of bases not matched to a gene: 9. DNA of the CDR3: TGTGCCTGGAGAGCCCCCGGGACAGGGGGAAATACGCAGTATTTT. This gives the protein CAWRAPGTGGNTQYF.

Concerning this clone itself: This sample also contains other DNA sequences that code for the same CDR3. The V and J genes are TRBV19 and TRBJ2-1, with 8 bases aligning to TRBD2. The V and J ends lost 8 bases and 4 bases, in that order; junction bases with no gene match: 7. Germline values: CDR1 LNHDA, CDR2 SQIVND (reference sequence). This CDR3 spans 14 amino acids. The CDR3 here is CASSPGLGYNEQFF. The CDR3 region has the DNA TGTGCCAGTTCACCGGGACTAGGGTACAATGAGCAGTTCTTC.

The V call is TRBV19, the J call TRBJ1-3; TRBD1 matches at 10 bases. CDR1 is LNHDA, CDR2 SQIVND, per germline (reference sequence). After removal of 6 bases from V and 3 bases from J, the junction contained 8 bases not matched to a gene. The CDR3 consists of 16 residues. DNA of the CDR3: TGTGCCAGTAGCGGATCCCGGGACAGGGGTGGAAACACCATATATTTT. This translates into CASSGSRDRGGNTIYF.

In DNA, the CDR3 is TGTGCCAGCACCGTGGGACTAGCGGGGCAAGAGACCCAGTACTTC. Residues: CASTVGLAGQETQYF. This chain connects TRBV11-3 to TRBJ2-5; 13 bases map to TRBD2. The CDR3 consists of 15 residues. CDR1 is SGHNT and CDR2 is YENEEA in the germline V gene. Trimming removed 7 bases from V and 2 bases from J; junction bases left unmatched: 4.